This T cell receptor (beta chain) stems from a study of multiple sclerosis patients with progressive multifocal leukoencephalopathy. Every PCR reaction included synthetic inline CDR3 controls for all V-J pairings. The assay was immunoSEQ multiplex PCR, and TCRdb's table has in-frame clones only and misses some. The repertoire holds 30,000 to 35,000 clones, less than 90% seen once, with 3% to 3.5% in the top ten. Concerning this clone itself: What it recognizes is unknown. Other DNA sequences of this sample code for an identical CDR3.

Regarding time point: time of PML onset. Detection of JC virus DNA in cerebrospinal fluid confirmed PML diagnosed from clinical and MRI findings. CDR1 is MGHDK, CDR2 SYGVNS, per germline. The CDR3 has 14 residues. With 9 bases removed from V and 2 bases from J, the gap between germline ends came to 16 bases. Study-wide points: In most PML patients, TRB repertoires appeared less diverse by entropy. Clones expanded at PML were already present before and during natalizumab.

The sample consisted of PBMCs, taken from a patient treated with natalizumab. This clonotype was sampled from a human donor with progressive multifocal leukoencephalopathy. The chain combines TRBV25-1 with TRBJ2-5; D is possibly TRBD1 (5 bases). As DNA, the CDR3 is TGTGCCAGTACCCCGAAAGGACAACAAGAGACCCAGTACTTC. Protein: CASTPKGQQETQYF.